This T cell receptor beta chain was sequenced during a study of shared clonotypes between healthy human individuals. V was pared by 3 bases and J by 1 base, with 14 bases between. Germline-derived CDR1 and CDR2 are KGHSH and LQKENI. The CDR3 contains 16 residues. Genomic DNA from each subset was divided evenly over several immunoSEQ plates. TCRdb's table, derived via immunoSEQ multiplex PCR, lists solely in-frame clones and lacks some. The sample has about 1.5 million clones, around 97% seen once. Of note for this clone: Its specificity is not known.

General study findings and limits: In a few donors, around 5% of naive CD4 clonotypes appeared in common. In the sorted subsets, rarefaction showed sequencing was incomplete despite large depth.

This chain uses TRBV18 with TRBJ2-3; the D call may be TRBD1 or TRBD2 (6 bases each). The sample consisted of naive CD4+ T cells sorted from blood. Subset described: CD45RA+ positively selected. This receptor was identified in a man aged 25 to 40 in good health. Written as DNA, the CDR3 is TGTGCCAGCTCACCCCTCTCGGGGGCTGGCACAGATACGCAGTATTTT. Translated: CASSPLSGAGTDTQYF.